The clone carrying this TCR beta chain has only a few counts. What it recognizes is unknown. This sample was included in a study of response to subunit inactivated influenza vaccine. Overall study results and limits: Authors suggested seasonal influenza vaccinations each recruit few new T cells.

The CDR3 spans 14 residues. V lost 6 bases and J lost 12; bases outside the gene matches: 12. Each CDR3 protein gets one entry after TCRdb re-called the RT-PCR reads with MiXCR. Of about half a million distinct CDR3 sequences in the sample, about 25% are singletons; the top ten hold 1.9%. This chain connects TRBV12-3 or TRBV12-4 to TRBJ2-4; 9 bases are shared with TRBD1. The source was CD4+ T cells sorted from PBMCs, collected 4 to 6 days after vaccination. The TCR was taken from a man in his fifties or sixties who received an inactivated influenza vaccine. For the CDR3, the DNA is TGTGCCAGCAGATATACCGGGACAGGGTCCCCTCAGTACTTC. Translated: CASRYTGTGSPQYF.